These T cell receptor beta chains were read from a single sample in a study of OX40 agonist ivuxolimab in advanced cancers. Using immunoSEQ multiplex PCR, the repertoire was profiled, and TCRdb retains in-frame clones only, with some absent. The table lists 40,000 to 50,000 clones, more than 85% of them singletons, with roughly 49% in the top ten. The sequencing used CD4+ or CD8+ T cells sorted from blood, collected in a trial of the OX40 agonist ivuxolimab. These receptors came from an adult with an advanced solid tumor such as melanoma, head and neck, liver or kidney cancer. Each CDR3 is given with its conserved first and last residue. The D gene is left open where the match is weak. Expanded clones get a size class; other rows say once, few or many, or leave the size out.

.	TRBV5-1	.	TRBJ1-1	TGCGCCAGCAGCTTGAGTCCTTCAAACACTGAAGCTTTCTTT	CASSLSPSNTEAFF
.	TRBV7-2	TRBD1	TRBJ2-1	TGTGCCAGCAGCTCGACAGGGCGTAGAAGGTACAATGAGCAGTTCTTC	CASSSTGRRRYNEQFF
.	TRBV6-6	TRBD2	TRBJ2-7	TGTGCCAGCCCACCGCTGCGGGGGTATGCCTACGAGCAGTACTTC	CASPPLRGYAYEQYF
.	TRBV7-9	TRBD2	TRBJ2-1	TGTGCCAGCAGCTTAGGGACTAGCGCCATCTACAATGAGCAGTTCTTC	CASSLGTSAIYNEQFF
.	TRBV4-3	.	TRBJ1-1	TGCGCCAGCAGCTCCCGCAGCCCTAGCACTGAAGCTTTCTTT	CASSSRSPSTEAFF
.	TRBV6-6	TRBD1	TRBJ1-2	TGTGCCAGCAGTTCCGGGACAGCTCTCGGCTACACCTTC	CASSSGTALGYTF
.	TRBV6-5	.	TRBJ1-6	TGTGCCAGCAAGCCGGGACTCCTGCCCCATTCACCCCTCCACTTT	CASKPGLLPHSPLHF
.	TRBV5-1	.	TRBJ2-1	TGCGCCAGCAGCTCCGGACCCGCTGAGGGCAATGAGCAGTTCTTC	CASSSGPAEGNEQFF
.	TRBV11-2	TRBD1	TRBJ2-7	TGTGCCAGCAGCCGAGGGACAGGGGGGACCTACGAGCAGTACTTC	CASSRGTGGTYEQYF
.	TRBV4-1	.	TRBJ2-5	TGCGCCAGCAGCCTCAGACCACAGGGGAGGGAGACCCAGTACTTC	CASSLRPQGRETQYF
once	TRBV2	.	TRBJ2-1	TGTGCCAGCAGTGATTTTGGCGGGAGGACAGGAAATGAGCAGTTCTTC	CASSDFGGRTGNEQFF
.	TRBV9	.	TRBJ2-3	TGTGCCAGCAGCGTAGGCAGGAACACAGATACGCAGTATTTT	CASSVGRNTDTQYF
.	TRBV9	TRBD1	TRBJ1-4	TGTGCCAGCAGCCCGGGACAGGGGGCAAAACTGTTTTTT	CASSPGQGAKLFF
.	TRBV19	TRBD1	TRBJ2-5	TGTGCCAGTAGTATTGCCCCTACAGGGGGCGGGCAAGAGACCCAGTACTTC	CASSIAPTGGGQETQYF